Below are 8 T cell receptor beta chains sequenced from a single sample in a study of cytomegalovirus exposure and HLA in healthy donors. Assay: immunoSEQ multiplex PCR; the TCRdb copy retains only in-frame clones and omits some. The profile shows roughly 220,000 clones, about 90% of them singletons. What was sequenced was PBMCs. The receptors here all came from a woman between 18 and 29 years old in good health and CMV-seronegative.

The gene calls are TRBV5-1 and TRBJ1-1; 7 bases are shared with TRBD1. Germline loops: CDR1 SGHRS, CDR2 YFSETQ. After removal of 4 bases from V and 1 base from J, the junction contained 4 bases not matched to a gene. The CDR3 consists of 14 residues. The CDR3 coding sequence is TGCGCCAGCAGCCCGGGACAGACGAACACTGAAGCTTTCTTT. This codes for CASSPGQTNTEAFF.

The chain is built from TRBV9 and TRBJ1-2; 12 bases match TRBD1. This CDR3 is built from 15 residues. The V gene end was trimmed by 4 bases and the J gene end by 3 bases; junction bases not matched to a gene: 4. The germline V gene has CDR1 SGDLS and CDR2 YYNGEE. CDR3 nucleotide sequence: TGTGCCAGCAGCCCGGGGACAGGGGGCGACTATGGCTACACCTTC. Translating gives CASSPGTGGDYGYTF.

The chain recombines TRBV2 with TRBJ1-4, with 7 bases lining up with TRBD1. CDR3 length: 13 residues. V was pared by 8 bases and J by 8 bases, with 8 bases of the junction left unmatched. Germline CDR1 and CDR2: SNHLY and FYNNEI. CDR3 DNA sequence: TGTGCCAGCTTGGGACAGCCTCAGGAAAAACTGTTTTTT. It specifies CASLGQPQEKLFF.

V usage is TRBV27 and J usage is TRBJ2-1; TRBD2 agrees at 14 bases. This CDR3 comprises 16 residues. Germline loops: CDR1 MNHEY, CDR2 SMNVEV (reference sequence). With V trimmed by 2 bases and J by 8 bases, 5 bases remained unmatched. The CDR3 reads CASSLRLAGGYDEQFF. CDR3 nucleotide sequence: TGTGCCAGCAGTTTAAGACTAGCGGGAGGGTATGATGAGCAGTTCTTC.

The chain carries TRBV6-1 and TRBJ2-7; weak D call: TRBD1 (6 bases). Trimming removed 6 bases from V and 0 bases from J, with 12 bases in between. Germline V gene lookup returns CDR1 MNHNS and CDR2 SASEGT. This CDR3 comprises 14 residues. The CDR3 spells CASRDRTTSYEQYF. CDR3 DNA: TGTGCCAGCAGAGACAGGACCACCTCCTACGAGCAGTACTTC.

V and J are TRBV18 and TRBJ2-7, with D perhaps TRBD1 (6 bases). The V end lost 1 base, the J end lost 6 bases, and 19 bases lay between the germline ends. Germline CDR1 and CDR2: KGHSH and LQKENI. The CDR3 sequence is 16 residues long. The CDR3 sequence: CASSPQETPGVGEQYF. CDR3 coding DNA: TGTGCCAGCTCACCACAAGAAACTCCAGGGGTGGGCGAGCAGTACTTC.

V is TRBV18 and J is TRBJ1-1; D uncertain. The CDR3 spans 10 residues. CDR1 is KGHSH and CDR2 is LQKENI in the germline V gene. V was cut by 6 bases and J by 10 bases, with 9 bases left in between. The CDR3 is CASSAVVAFF. As DNA, the CDR3 is TGTGCCAGCTCCGCGGTGGTAGCTTTCTTT.

The V call is TRBV12-5, the J call TRBJ2-7; D gene ambiguous. This CDR3 spans 13 amino acids. Germline CDR1 is LGHNT and CDR2 is FRNRAP. Deletions cut 7 bases from V and 5 bases from J, with 15 bases between. CDR3 region: CASAFRPLDEQYF. The CDR3 DNA reads TGTGCTAGTGCCTTCAGGCCCCTCGACGAGCAGTACTTC. Filled out from reference TRBV12-5 and TRBJ2-7, the complete variable domain reads DARVTQTPRHKVTEMGQEVTMRCQPILGHNTVFWYRQTMMQGLELLAYFRNRAPLDDSGMPKDRFSAEMPDATLATLKIQPSEPRDSAVYFCASAFRPLDEQYFGPGTRLTVT.